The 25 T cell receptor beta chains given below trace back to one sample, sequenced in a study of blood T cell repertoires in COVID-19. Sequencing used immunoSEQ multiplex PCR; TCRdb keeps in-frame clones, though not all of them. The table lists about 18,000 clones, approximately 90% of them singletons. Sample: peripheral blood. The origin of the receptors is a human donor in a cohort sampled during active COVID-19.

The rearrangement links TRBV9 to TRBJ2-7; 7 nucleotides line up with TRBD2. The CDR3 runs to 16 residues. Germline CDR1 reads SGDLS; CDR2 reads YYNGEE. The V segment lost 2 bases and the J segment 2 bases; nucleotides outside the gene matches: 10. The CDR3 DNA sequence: TGTGCCAGCAGCGTGGGGGTACTAGCGACGGCCTACGAGCAGTACTTC. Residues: CASSVGVLATAYEQYF. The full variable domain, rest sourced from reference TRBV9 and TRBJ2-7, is DSGVTQTPKHLITATGQRVTLRCSPRSGDLSVYWYQQSLDQGLQFLIQYYNGEERAKGNILERFSAQQFPDLHSELNLSSLELGDSALYFCASSVGVLATAYEQYFGPGTRLTVT.

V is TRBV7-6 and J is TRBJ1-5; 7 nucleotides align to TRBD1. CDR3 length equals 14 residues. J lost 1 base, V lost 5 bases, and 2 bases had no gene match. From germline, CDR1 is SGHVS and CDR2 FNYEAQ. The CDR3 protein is CASSQQGSNQPQHF. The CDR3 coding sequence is TGTGCCAGCAGCCAACAGGGGAGCAATCAGCCCCAGCATTTT.

CDR3 residues: CASSLGRDFTDTQYF. The DNA for the CDR3 is TGTGCCAGCAGCTTAGGGCGGGACTTCACAGATACGCAGTATTTT. The chain combines TRBV11-3 with TRBJ2-3; tentative D call: TRBD2 (6 bases). V lost 1 base to trimming and J lost 2 bases, with 10 bases between them. The CDR3 covers 15 residues. From germline, CDR1 is SGHNT and CDR2 YENEEA.

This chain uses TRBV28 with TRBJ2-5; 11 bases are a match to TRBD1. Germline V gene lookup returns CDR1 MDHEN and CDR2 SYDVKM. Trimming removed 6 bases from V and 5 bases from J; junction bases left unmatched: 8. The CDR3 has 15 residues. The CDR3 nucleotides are TGTGCCAGCAGCCCCAGGACAGGGGGCCGTGAGACCCAGTACTTC. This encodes CASSPRTGGRETQYF.

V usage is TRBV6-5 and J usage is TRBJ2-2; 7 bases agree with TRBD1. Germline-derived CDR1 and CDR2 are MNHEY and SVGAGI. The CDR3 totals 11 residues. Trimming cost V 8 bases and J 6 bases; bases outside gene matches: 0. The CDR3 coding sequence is TGTGCCAGCCAGGGGGCCGGGGAGCTGTTTTTT. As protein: CASQGAGELFF.

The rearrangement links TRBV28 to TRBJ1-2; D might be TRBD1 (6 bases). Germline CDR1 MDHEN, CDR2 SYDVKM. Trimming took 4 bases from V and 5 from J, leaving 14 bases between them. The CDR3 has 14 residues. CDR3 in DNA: TGTGCCAGCAGTTCAGGGGCGGCAGGGTATGGCTACACCTTC. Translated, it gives CASSSGAAGYGYTF.

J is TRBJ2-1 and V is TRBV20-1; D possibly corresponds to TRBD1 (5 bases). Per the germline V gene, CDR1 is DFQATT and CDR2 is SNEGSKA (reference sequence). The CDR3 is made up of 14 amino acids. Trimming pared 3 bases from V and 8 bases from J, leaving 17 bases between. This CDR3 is CSASGPQGVYEQFF. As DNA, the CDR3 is TGCAGTGCTAGTGGCCCGCAAGGGGTCTATGAGCAGTTCTTC.

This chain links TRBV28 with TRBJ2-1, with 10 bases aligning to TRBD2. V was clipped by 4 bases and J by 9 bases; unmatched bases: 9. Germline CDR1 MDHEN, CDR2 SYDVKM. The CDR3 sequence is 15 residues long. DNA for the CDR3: TGTGCCAGCAGTTCCCCCCTAGCGGGAGTCCGTGAGCAGTTCTTC. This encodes CASSSPLAGVREQFF. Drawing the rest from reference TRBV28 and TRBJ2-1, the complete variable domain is DVKVTQSSRYLVKRTGEKVFLECVQDMDHENMFWYRQDPGLGLRLIYFSYDVKMKEKGDIPEGYSVSREKKERFSLILESASTNQTSMYLCASSSPLAGVREQFFGPGTRLTVL.

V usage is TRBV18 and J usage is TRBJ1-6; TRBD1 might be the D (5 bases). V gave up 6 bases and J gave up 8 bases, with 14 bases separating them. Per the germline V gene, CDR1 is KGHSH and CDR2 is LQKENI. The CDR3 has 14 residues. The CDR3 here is CASSPEEGYSPLHF. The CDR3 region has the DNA TGTGCCAGCTCGCCAGAGGAGGGGTATTCACCCCTCCACTTT.

The CDR3 reads CASSEAWSRHSYGYTF. Here the CDR3 DNA reads TGTGCCAGCAGCGAAGCGTGGTCCCGTCACTCCTATGGCTACACCTTC. The chain joins TRBV11-3 to TRBJ1-2; D is unresolved. Trimming removed 5 bases from V and 4 bases from J, with 20 bases in between. This CDR3 region has 16 residues. Germline V lookup: CDR1 SGHNT, CDR2 YENEEA.

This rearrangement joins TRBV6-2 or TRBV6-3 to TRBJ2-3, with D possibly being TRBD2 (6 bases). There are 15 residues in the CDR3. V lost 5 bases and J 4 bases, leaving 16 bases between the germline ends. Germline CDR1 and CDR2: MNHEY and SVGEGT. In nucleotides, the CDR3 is TGTGCCAGCAGTCTCCGGGACTGGGGCCCAGATACGCAGTATTTT. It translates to CASSLRDWGPDTQYF.

This chain's CDR3 is CASSPGTGLMNTEAFF. The CDR3 nucleotides are TGTGCCAGTAGTCCAGGGACAGGGTTAATGAACACTGAAGCTTTCTTT. The rearrangement joins TRBV19 to TRBJ1-1; TRBD1 agrees at 9 bases. The CDR3 is made up of 16 amino acids. V was clipped by 5 bases and J by 0 bases; unmatched bases: 7. Germline V gene lookup returns CDR1 LNHDA and CDR2 SQIVND (reference sequence).

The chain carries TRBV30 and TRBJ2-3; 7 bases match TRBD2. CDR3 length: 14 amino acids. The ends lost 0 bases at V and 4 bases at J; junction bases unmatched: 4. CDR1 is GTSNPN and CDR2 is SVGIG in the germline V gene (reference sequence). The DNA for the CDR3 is TGTGCCTGGAGTGTATTACGGGGGGCAGATACGCAGTATTTT. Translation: CAWSVLRGADTQYF.

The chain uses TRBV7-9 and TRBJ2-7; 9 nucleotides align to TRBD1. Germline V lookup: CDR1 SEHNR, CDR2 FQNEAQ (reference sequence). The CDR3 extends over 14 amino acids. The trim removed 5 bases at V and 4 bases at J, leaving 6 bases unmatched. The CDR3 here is CASSPRDRVYEQYF. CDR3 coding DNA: TGTGCCAGCAGCCCCCGGGACAGGGTGTACGAGCAGTACTTC. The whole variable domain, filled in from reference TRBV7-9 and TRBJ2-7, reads DTGVSQNPRHKITKRGQNVTFRCDPISEHNRLYWYRQTLGQGPEFLTYFQNEAQLEKSRLLSDRFSAERPKGSFSTLEIQRTEQGDSAMYLCASSPRDRVYEQYFGPGTRLTVT.

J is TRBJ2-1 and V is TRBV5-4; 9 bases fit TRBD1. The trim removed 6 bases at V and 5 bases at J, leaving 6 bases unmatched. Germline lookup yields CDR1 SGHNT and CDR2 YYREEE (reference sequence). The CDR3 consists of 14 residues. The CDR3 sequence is CASIKQGADNEQFF. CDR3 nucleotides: TGTGCCAGCATCAAACAGGGGGCGGACAATGAGCAGTTCTTC. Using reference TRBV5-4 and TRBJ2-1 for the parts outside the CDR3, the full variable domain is ETGVTQSPTHLIKTRGQQVTLRCSSQSGHNTVSWYQQALGQGPQFIFQYYREEENGRGNFPPRFSGLQFPNYSSELNVNALELDDSALYLCASIKQGADNEQFFGPGTRLTVL.

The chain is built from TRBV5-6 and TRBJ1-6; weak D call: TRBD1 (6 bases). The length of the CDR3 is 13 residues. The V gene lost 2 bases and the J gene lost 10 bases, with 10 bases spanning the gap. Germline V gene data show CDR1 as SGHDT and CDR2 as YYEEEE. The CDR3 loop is CASSFQTGSPLHF. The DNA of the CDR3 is TGTGCCAGCAGCTTCCAGACAGGCTCACCCCTCCACTTT.

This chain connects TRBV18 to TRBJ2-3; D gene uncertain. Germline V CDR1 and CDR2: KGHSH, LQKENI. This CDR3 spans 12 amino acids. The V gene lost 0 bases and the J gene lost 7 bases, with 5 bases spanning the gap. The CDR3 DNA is TGTGCCAGCTCACCACCTTTTAATACGCAGTATTTT. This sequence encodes CASSPPFNTQYF.

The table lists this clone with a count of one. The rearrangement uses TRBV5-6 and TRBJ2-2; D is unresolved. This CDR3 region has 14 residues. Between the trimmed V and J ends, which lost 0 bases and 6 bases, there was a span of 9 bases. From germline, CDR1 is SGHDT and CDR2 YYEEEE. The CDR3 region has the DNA TGTGCCAGCAGCTTGGGCCTAGGCTCCGGGGAGCTGTTTTTT. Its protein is CASSLGLGSGELFF.

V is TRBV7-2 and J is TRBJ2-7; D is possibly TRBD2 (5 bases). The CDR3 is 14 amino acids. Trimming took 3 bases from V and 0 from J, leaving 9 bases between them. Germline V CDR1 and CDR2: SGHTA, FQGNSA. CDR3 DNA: TGTGCCAGCAGCTTCAGGAGGAGCTCCTACGAGCAGTACTTC. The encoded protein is CASSFRRSSYEQYF.

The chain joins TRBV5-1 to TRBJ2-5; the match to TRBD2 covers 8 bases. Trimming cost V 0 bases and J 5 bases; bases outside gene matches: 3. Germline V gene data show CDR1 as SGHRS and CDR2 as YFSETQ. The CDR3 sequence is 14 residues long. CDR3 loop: CASSLVSGAETQYF. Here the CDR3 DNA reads TGCGCCAGCAGCTTGGTTAGCGGGGCTGAGACCCAGTACTTC.

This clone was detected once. The CDR3 sequence: CASSGDRVDTEAFF. The CDR3 coding sequence is TGTGCCAGCTCAGGCGACAGGGTTGACACTGAAGCTTTCTTT. The chain uses TRBV18 and TRBJ1-1, with TRBD1 matching over 7 bases. The CDR3 sequence is 14 residues long. The junction had 6 bases not matched to a gene; V was cut back by 5 bases and J by 3 bases. Germline loops: CDR1 KGHSH, CDR2 LQKENI.

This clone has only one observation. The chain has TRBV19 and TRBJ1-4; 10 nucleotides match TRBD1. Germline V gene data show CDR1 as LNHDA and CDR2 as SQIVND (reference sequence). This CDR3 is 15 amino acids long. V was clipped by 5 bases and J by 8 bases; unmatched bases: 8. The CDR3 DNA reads TGTGCCAGTAGTCCCGGGACAGGGGTTGAGGAAAAACTGTTTTTT. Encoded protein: CASSPGTGVEEKLFF.

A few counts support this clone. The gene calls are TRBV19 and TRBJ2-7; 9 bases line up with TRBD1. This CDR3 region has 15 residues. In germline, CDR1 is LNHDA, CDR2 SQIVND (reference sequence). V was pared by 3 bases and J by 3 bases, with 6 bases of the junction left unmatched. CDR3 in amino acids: CASSIAGTGNYEQYF. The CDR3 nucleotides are TGTGCCAGTAGTATCGCCGGGACAGGGAACTACGAGCAGTACTTC.

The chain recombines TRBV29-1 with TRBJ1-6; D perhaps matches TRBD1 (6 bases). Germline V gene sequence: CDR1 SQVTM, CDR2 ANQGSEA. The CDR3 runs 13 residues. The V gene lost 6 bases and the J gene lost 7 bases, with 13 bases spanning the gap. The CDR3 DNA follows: TGCAGCGTGTCAGGGGATCTGAATTCACCCCTCCACTTT. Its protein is CSVSGDLNSPLHF.

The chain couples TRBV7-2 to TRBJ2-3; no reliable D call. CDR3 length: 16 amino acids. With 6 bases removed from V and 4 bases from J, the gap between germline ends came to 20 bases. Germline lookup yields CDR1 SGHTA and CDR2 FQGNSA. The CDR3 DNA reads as TGTGCCAGCAGTCCGCGACCGGTCCGCAGCGCAGATACGCAGTATTTT. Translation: CASSPRPVRSADTQYF.